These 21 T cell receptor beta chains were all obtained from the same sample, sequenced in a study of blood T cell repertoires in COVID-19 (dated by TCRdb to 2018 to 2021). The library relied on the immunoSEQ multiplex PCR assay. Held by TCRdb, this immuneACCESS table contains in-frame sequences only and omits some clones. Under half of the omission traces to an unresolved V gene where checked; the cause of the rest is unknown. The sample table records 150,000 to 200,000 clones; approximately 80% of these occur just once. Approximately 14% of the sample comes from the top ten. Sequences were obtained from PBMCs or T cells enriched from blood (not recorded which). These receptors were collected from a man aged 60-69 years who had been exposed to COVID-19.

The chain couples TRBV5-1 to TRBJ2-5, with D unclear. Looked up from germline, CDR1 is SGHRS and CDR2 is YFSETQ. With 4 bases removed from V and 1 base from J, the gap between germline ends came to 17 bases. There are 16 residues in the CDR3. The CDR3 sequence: CASSPVVSSFQETQYF. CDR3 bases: TGCGCCAGCAGCCCAGTAGTTAGCAGTTTCCAAGAGACCCAGTACTTC.

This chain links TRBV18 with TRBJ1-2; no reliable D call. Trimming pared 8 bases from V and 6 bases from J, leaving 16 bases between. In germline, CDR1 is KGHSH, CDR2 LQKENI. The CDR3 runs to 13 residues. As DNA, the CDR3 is TGTGCCAGCATGCCCCGGGATCAAAATGGCTACACCTTC. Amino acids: CASMPRDQNGYTF.

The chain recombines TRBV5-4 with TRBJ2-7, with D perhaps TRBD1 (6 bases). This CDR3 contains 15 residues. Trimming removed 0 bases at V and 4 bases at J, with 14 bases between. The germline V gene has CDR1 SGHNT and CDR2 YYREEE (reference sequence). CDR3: CASSLGQVLLYEQYF. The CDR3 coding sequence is TGTGCCAGCAGCTTGGGACAGGTCCTCCTTTACGAGCAGTACTTC.

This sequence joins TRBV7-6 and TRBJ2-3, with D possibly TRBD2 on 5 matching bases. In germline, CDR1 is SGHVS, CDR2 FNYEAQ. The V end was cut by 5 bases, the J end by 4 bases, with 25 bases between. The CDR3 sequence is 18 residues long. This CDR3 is CASSPIISPRAEADTQYF. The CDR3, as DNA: TGTGCCAGCAGCCCCATTATATCCCCGAGGGCCGAAGCAGATACGCAGTATTTT.

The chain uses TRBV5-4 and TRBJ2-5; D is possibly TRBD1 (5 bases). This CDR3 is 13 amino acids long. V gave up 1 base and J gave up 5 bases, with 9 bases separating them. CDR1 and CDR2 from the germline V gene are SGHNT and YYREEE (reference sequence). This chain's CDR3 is CASSLQSGETQYF. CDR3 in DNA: TGTGCCAGCAGCTTGCAATCAGGGGAGACCCAGTACTTC. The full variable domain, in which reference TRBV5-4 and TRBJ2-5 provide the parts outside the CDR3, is ETGVTQSPTHLIKTRGQQVTLRCSSQSGHNTVSWYQQALGQGPQFIFQYYREEENGRGNFPPRFSGLQFPNYSSELNVNALELDDSALYLCASSLQSGETQYFGPGTRLLVL.

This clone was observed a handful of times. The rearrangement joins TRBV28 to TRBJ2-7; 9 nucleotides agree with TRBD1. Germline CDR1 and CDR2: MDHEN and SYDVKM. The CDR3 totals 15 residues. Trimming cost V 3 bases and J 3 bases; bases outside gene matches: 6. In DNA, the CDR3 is TGTGCCAGCAGTTTTTTACCGGGACAGGGCTACGAGCAGTACTTC. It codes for CASSFLPGQGYEQYF.

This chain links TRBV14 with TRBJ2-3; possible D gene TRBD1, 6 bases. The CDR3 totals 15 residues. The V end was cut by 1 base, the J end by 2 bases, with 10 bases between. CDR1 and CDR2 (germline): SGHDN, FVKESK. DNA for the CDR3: TGTGCCAGCAGCCAAGTTACAGGGACCACAGATACGCAGTATTTT. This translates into CASSQVTGTTDTQYF.

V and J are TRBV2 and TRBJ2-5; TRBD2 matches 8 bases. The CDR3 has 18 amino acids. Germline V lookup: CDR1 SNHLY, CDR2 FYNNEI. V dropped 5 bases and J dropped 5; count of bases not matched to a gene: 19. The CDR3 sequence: CASSKNLLSSSGIETQYF. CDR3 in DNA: TGTGCCAGCAGTAAAAACCTACTATCGAGTAGCGGGATTGAGACCCAGTACTTC. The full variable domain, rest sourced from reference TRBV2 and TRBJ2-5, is EPEVTQTPSHQVTQMGQEVILRCVPISNHLYFYWYRQILGQKVEFLVSFYNNEISEKSEIFDDQFSVERPDGSNFTLKIRSTKLEDSAMYFCASSKNLLSSSGIETQYFGPGTRLLVL.

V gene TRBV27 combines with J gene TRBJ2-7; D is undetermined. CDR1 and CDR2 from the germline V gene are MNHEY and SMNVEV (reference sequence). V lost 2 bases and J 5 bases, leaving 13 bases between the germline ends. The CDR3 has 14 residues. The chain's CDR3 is CASSLMAGTHEQYF. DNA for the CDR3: TGTGCCAGCAGTTTAATGGCAGGAACCCACGAGCAGTACTTC.

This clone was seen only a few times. The CDR3, as DNA: TGTGCCAGTAGTATAGGGGGCGGAAGTGAAAAACTGTTTTTT. This translates into CASSIGGGSEKLFF. This chain uses TRBV19 with TRBJ1-4, with D possibly TRBD1 on 5 matching bases. Germline CDR1 is LNHDA and CDR2 is SQIVND (reference sequence). V lost 1 base to trimming and J lost 7 bases, with 10 bases between them. The CDR3 is made up of 14 amino acids.

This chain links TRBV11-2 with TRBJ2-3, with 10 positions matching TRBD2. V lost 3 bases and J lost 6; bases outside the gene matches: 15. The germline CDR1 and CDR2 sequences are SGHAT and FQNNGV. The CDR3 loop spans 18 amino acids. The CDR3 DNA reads TGTGCCAGCAGCTTCTACAGACACAGCGGGAGGGCCAGGGATACGCAGTATTTT. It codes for CASSFYRHSGRARDTQYF. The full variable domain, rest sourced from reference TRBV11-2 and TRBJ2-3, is EAGVAQSPRYKIIEKRQSVAFWCNPISGHATLYWYQQILGQGPKLLIQFQNNGVVDDSQLPKDRFSAERLKGVDSTLKIQPAKLEDSAVYLCASSFYRHSGRARDTQYFGPGTRLTVL.

Written as DNA, the CDR3 is TGTGCCAGTAGCGGGACAGGGGCCACAGATACGCAGTATTTT. Protein sequence: CASSGTGATDTQYF. The chain has TRBV6-2 or TRBV6-3 and TRBJ2-3, with TRBD1 matching 10 bases. Germline CDR1 and CDR2: MNHEY and SVGEGT. The trim removed 9 bases at V and 2 bases at J, leaving 5 bases unmatched. CDR3 length: 14 residues.

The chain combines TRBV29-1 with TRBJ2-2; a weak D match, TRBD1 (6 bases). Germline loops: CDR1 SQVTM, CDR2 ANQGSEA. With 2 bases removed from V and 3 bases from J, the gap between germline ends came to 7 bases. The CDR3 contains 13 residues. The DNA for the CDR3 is TGCAGCGTTGAAAGGGGGTACACCGGGGAGCTGTTTTTT. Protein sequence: CSVERGYTGELFF.

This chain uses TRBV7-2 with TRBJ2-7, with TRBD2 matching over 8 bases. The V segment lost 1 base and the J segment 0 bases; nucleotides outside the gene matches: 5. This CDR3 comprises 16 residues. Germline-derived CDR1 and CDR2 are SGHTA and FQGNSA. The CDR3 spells CASSLGPSGFSYEQYF. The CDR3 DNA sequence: TGTGCCAGCAGCTTAGGTCCTAGCGGGTTCTCCTACGAGCAGTACTTC.

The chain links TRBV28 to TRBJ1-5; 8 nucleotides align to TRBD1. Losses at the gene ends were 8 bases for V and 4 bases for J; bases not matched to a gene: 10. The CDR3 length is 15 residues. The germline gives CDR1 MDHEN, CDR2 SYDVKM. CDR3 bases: TGTGCCAGCCGCCCCGCGACAGGGGAAAATCAGCCCCAGCATTTT. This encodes CASRPATGENQPQHF.

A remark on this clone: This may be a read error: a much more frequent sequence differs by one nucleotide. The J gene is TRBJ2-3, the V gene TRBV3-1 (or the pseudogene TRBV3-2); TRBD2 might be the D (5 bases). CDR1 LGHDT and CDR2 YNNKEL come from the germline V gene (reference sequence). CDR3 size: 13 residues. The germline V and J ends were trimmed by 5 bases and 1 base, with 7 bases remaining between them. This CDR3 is CASSSGGTDTQYF. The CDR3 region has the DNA TGTGCCAGCAGCTCCGGGGGCACAGATACGCAGTATTTT.

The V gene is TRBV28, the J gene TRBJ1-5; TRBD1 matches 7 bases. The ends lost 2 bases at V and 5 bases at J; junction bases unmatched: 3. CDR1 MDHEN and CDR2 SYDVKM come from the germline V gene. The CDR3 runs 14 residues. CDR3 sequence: CASSLAGTDQPQHF. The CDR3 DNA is TGTGCCAGCAGTTTAGCCGGGACAGATCAGCCCCAGCATTTT.

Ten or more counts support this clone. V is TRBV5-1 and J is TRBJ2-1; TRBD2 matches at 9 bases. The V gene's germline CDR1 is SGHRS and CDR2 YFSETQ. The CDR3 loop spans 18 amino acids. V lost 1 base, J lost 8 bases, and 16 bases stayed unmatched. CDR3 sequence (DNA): TGCGCCAGCAGCTTGATCGGCGGGCCTAGCGGGATTCACCATGAGCAGTTCTTC. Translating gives CASSLIGGPSGIHHEQFF.

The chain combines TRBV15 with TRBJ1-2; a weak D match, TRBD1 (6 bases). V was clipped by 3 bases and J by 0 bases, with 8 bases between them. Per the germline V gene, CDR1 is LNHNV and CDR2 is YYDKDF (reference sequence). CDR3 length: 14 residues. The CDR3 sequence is CATSRSGANYGYTF. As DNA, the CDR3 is TGTGCCACCAGCAGGTCAGGGGCTAACTATGGCTACACCTTC.

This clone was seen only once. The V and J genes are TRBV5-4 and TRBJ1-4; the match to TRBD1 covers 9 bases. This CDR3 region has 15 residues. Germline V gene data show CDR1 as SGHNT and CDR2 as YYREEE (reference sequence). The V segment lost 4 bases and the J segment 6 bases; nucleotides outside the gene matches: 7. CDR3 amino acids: CASSGQGQGDEKLFF. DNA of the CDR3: TGTGCCAGCAGCGGACAGGGGCAGGGGGATGAAAAACTGTTTTTT.

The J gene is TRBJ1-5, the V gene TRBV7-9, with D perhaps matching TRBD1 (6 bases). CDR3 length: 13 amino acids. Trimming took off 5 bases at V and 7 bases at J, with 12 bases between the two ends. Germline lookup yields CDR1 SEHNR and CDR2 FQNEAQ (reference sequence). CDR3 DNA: TGTGCCAGCAGCGACACAGGGAACCAGCCCCAGCATTTT. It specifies CASSDTGNQPQHF.